The present TCR beta chain was sequenced within a study of cytomegalovirus exposure and HLA in healthy donors. Trimming took 0 bases from V and 8 from J; bases not matched to a gene: 9. The germline V gene encodes CDR1 LNHNV and CDR2 YYDKDF (reference sequence). CDR3 length equals 16 residues. PCR was performed using 60 Vbeta and 13 Jbeta primers. This table comes from immunoSEQ multiplex PCR, and its TCRdb copy is limited to in-frame clones, with some not included. The sample records approximately 97,000 clones, about 74% being singletons. This sequence joins TRBV15 and TRBJ2-1; 8 nucleotides line up with TRBD2. Sequenced sample: PBMCs. This TCR was recovered from a male donor in good health and CMV-seropositive. Written as DNA, the CDR3 is TGTGCCACCAGCAGAGAAAGGACTGGAGCGGGAGATGAGCAGTTCTTC. Protein sequence: CATSRERTGAGDEQFF. Drawing the rest from reference TRBV15 and TRBJ2-1, the complete variable domain is DAMVIQNPRYQVTQFGKPVTLSCSQTLNHNVMYWYQQKSSQAPKLLFHYYDKDFNNEADTPDNFQSRRPNTSFCFLDIRSPGLGDTAMYLCATSRERTGAGDEQFFGPGTRLTVL.